This T cell receptor beta chain stems from a study of blood T cell repertoires in COVID-19. The wider study: The samples span acute and convalescent COVID-19 from the United States, Italy and Spain. Nucleic acid was either cDNA or gDNA, and it came from T cells, B-cell-depleted T cells, or PBMCs.

Original processing notes: Nucleated cell counts were estimated from reference gene primer amplification. The method was immunoSEQ multiplex PCR; TCRdb's version includes in-frame clones alone and lacks a portion of them. V and J calls and clone size follow that table, whereas D and trimming were derived from the DNA. Of about 83,000 clones in the sample, around 90% were seen once. V gave up 7 bases and J gave up 9 bases, with 19 bases separating them. The germline gives CDR1 WSHSY, CDR2 SAAADI. The CDR3 covers 15 residues. Sequencing was performed on peripheral blood. The chain combines TRBV10-2 with TRBJ1-6; maybe TRBD1 (6 bases). The source is an elderly man with active or convalescent COVID-19. The CDR3 DNA reads TGCGCCAGCACCTCTTCCCGGGACACCTTTTCACCCCTCCACTTT. This codes for CASTSSRDTFSPLHF.